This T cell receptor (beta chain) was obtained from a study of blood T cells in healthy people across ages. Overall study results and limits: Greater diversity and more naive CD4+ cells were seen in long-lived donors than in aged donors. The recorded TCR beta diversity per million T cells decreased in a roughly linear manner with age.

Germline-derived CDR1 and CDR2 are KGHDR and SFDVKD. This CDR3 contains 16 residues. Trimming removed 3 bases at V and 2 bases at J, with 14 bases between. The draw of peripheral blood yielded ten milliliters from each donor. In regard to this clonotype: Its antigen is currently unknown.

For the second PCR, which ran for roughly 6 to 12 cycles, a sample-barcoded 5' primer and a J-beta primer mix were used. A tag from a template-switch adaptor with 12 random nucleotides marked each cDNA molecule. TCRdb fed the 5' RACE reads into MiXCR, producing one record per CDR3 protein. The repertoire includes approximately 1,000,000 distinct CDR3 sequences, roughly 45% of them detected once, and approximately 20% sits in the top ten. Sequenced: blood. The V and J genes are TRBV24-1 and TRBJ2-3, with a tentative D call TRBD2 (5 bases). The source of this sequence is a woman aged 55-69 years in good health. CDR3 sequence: CATSDDDGVFTDTQYF. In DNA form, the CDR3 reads TGTGCCACCAGTGATGACGACGGGGTTTTCACAGATACGCAGTATTTT.